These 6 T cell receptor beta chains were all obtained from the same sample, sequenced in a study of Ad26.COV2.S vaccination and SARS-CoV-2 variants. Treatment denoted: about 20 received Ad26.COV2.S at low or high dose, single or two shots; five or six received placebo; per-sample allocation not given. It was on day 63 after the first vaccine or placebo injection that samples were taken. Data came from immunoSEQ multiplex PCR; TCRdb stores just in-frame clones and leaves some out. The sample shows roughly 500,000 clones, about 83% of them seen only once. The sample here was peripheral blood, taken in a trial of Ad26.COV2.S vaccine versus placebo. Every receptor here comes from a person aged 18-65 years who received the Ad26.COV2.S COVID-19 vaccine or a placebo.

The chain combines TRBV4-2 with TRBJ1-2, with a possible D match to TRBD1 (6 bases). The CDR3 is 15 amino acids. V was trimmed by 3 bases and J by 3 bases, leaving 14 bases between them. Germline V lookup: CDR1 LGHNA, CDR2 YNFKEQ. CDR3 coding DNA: TGTGCCAGCAGCCACCTCGCAGGGGCCGACTATGGCTACACCTTC. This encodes CASSHLAGADYGYTF.

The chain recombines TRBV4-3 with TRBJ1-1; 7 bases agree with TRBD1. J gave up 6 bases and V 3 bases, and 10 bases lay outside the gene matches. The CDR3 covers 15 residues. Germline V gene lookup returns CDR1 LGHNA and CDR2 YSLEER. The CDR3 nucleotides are TGCGCCAGCAGCCATACACAGGGGTCCCCTCCTGAAGCTTTCTTT. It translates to CASSHTQGSPPEAFF.

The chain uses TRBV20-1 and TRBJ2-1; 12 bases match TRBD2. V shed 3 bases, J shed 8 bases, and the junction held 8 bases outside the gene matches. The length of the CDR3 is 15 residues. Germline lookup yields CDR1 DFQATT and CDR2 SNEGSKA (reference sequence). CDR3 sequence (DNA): TGCAGTGCTAGTTTGGCTAGCGGGAGGGCCGATGAGCAGTTCTTC. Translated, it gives CSASLASGRADEQFF.

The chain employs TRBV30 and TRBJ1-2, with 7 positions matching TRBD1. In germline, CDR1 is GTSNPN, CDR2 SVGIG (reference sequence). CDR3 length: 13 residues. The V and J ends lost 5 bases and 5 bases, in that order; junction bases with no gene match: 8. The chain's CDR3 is CAWGDQGEYGYTF. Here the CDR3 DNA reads TGTGCCTGGGGGGATCAGGGGGAGTATGGCTACACCTTC. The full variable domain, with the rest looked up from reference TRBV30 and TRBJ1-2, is SQTIHQWPATLVQPVGSPLSLECTVEGTSNPNLYWYRQAAGRGLQLLFYSVGIGQISSEVPQNLSASRPQDRQFILSSKKLLLSDSGFYLCAWGDQGEYGYTFGSGTRLTVV.

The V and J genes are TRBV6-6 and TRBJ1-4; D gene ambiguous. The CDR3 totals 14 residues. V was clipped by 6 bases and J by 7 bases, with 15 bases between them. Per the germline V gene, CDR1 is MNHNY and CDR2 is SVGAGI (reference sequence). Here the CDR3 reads CASRRSWDAEKLFF. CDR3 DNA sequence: TGTGCCAGCAGGAGGAGTTGGGATGCTGAAAAACTGTTTTTT.

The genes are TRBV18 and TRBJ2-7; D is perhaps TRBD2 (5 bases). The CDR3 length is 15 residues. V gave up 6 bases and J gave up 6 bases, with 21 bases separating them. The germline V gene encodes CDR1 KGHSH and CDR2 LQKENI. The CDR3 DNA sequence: TGTGCCAGCTCGACCTCACTACGAGGGATTGGCGAGCAGTACTTC. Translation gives CASSTSLRGIGEQYF.